Here is one T cell receptor (beta chain) with its context. Its cognate antigen is unknown. This CDR3 spans 19 amino acids. CDR1 and CDR2 from the germline V gene are SGHVS and FQNEAQ. V dropped 1 base and J dropped 8 bases, with 29 bases sitting between them. The source of the sample is a study of T-cell reconstitution after alpha-beta-depleted transplantation in children. Library preparation (for TCRbeta) was performed with unique molecular identifiers. Each CDR3 protein gets one entry after TCRdb re-called the PCR reads with MiXCR. The repertoire consists of about 640,000 distinct CDR3 sequences, with 10% to 15% occurring once and the leading ten covering around 2.2%. General study points: In patients about two months after transplant, alpha-beta T cells reportedly arose from several hundred expanded graft clones.

This TCR came from a male patient aged 10-17 years who had a stem cell transplant for acute myeloid leukemia, so the T cells may come from the graft donor. The sample was PBMCs, mostly from graft donor cells, taken 360 days after TCRalphabeta/CD19-depleted stem cell transplant. The chain is built from TRBV7-8 and TRBJ1-1, with a weak D call TRBD1 (5 bases). This chain's CDR3 is CASSLVQGSGWVVESEAFF. The DNA of the CDR3 is TGTGCCAGCAGCTTAGTTCAGGGTTCTGGGTGGGTGGTTGAGTCAGAAGCTTTCTTT.